The 9 T cell receptor beta chains below all came from one sample that was sequenced in a study of T cell responses to AZD1222 COVID-19 vaccine. Data came from immunoSEQ multiplex PCR; TCRdb stores just in-frame clones and leaves some out. The table lists some 150,000 clones, around 89% of them singletons. This material consisted of peripheral blood, taken 28 days after the second AZD1222 dose. Receptor source: an adult who received the AZD1222 COVID-19 vaccine.

V gene TRBV30 combines with J gene TRBJ1-5; the match to TRBD1 covers 8 bases. With V trimmed by 3 bases and J by 7 bases, 8 bases remained unmatched. The CDR3 length is 14 residues. Germline V gene lookup returns CDR1 GTSNPN and CDR2 SVGIG (reference sequence). This chain's CDR3 is CAWSIQGAGQPQHF. The CDR3 DNA reads TGTGCCTGGAGCATTCAGGGGGCTGGACAGCCCCAGCATTTT.

The rearrangement uses TRBV19 and TRBJ2-1; 9 bases line up with TRBD2. Trimming took 4 bases from V and 8 from J; bases not matched to a gene: 9. There are 15 residues in the CDR3. Germline values: CDR1 LNHDA, CDR2 SQIVND (reference sequence). Here the CDR3 DNA reads TGTGCCAGTAGTAGTGCGCGGGAGGGGGTGGATGAGCAGTTCTTC. As protein: CASSSAREGVDEQFF.

The chain carries TRBV12-3 or TRBV12-4 and TRBJ1-3; the D is unclear. This CDR3 has 12 amino acids. Trimming cost V 8 bases and J 9 bases, with 14 bases left between them. DNA for the CDR3: TGTGCCAGCTGCATCGGGAGGAGCACCATATATTTT. It codes for CASCIGRSTIYF.

The chain employs TRBV7-2 and TRBJ1-4; D gene ambiguous. V lost 1 base and J 11 bases, leaving 14 bases between the germline ends. Germline V gene data show CDR1 as SGHTA and CDR2 as FQGNSA. The CDR3 is 14 residues long. This chain's CDR3 is CASSLGPRSLKLFF. In nucleotides, the CDR3 is TGTGCCAGCAGCTTAGGGCCCAGGAGTCTCAAACTGTTTTTT.

This rearrangement joins TRBV27 to TRBJ1-6, with 9 positions matching TRBD1. Trimming at V came to 5 bases and at J to 7 bases, leaving 6 bases not matched to a gene. CDR3 length: 15 residues. Germline V gene sequence: CDR1 MNHEY, CDR2 SMNVEV (reference sequence). CDR3 in amino acids: CASSGSTGGNSPLHF. CDR3 nucleotides: TGTGCCAGCAGTGGATCGACAGGGGGAAATTCACCCCTCCACTTT.

This clone has a single count. The genes are TRBV18 and TRBJ2-7; D gene uncertain. V lost 4 bases and J lost 9, with 22 bases in between. CDR3 length: 15 amino acids. Germline lookup yields CDR1 KGHSH and CDR2 LQKENI. The CDR3 region has the DNA TGTGCCAGCTCACGGTCATCGGATACCCTACGAGGGCAGTACTTC. Residues: CASSRSSDTLRGQYF.

This chain connects TRBV24-1 to TRBJ2-1, with 7 bases fitting TRBD1. Germline-derived CDR1 and CDR2 are KGHDR and SFDVKD. CDR3 length: 13 residues. The trim removed 8 bases at V and 6 bases at J, leaving 6 bases unmatched. In DNA form, the CDR3 reads TGTGCCACCAACGACAGGGCTATCAATGAGCAGTTCTTC. Translating it yields CATNDRAINEQFF.

The chain has TRBV7-9 and TRBJ1-1; D uncertain. The V end lost 0 bases, the J end lost 8 bases, and 13 bases lay between the germline ends. This CDR3 comprises 14 residues. CDR1 is SEHNR and CDR2 is FQNEAQ in the germline V gene (reference sequence). The CDR3 nucleotides read TGTGCCAGCAGCTTAGCGTTGGACCAAGGGGAAGCTTTCTTT. Amino acids: CASSLALDQGEAFF.

The V gene is TRBV18, the J gene TRBJ2-1; 12 nucleotides align to TRBD2. Germline V gives CDR1 KGHSH, CDR2 LQKENI. The CDR3 consists of 17 residues. Trimming at V came to 4 bases and at J to 8 bases, leaving 12 bases not matched to a gene. The CDR3 nucleotides read TGTGCCAGCTCACAACTAGTGACTAGCGGGAGTATTGATGAGCAGTTCTTC. Translation: CASSQLVTSGSIDEQFF.